This paragraph reports one TCR beta chain. The sample belongs to a study of technical replicates of blood from four donors. The CDR3 runs 16 residues. Germline CDR1 and CDR2: SGDLS and YYNGEE. Trimming removed 4 bases at V and 0 bases at J, with 14 bases between. The repertoire was sequenced with immunoSEQ multiplex PCR; TCRdb's copy has only in-frame clones and lacks some. The table includes about 97,000 clones, 96% detected once. Material for sequencing was T cells isolated from PBMCs. The receptor was isolated from a human donor in good health. This chain connects TRBV9 to TRBJ1-3, with D tentatively TRBD1 (6 bases). CDR3 DNA: TGTGCCAGCAGCCCCTGGACAGAGAACTCTGGAAACACCATATATTTT. Translation gives CASSPWTENSGNTIYF.